The 30 T cell receptor beta chains below were found in one sample sequenced in a study of blood T cell repertoires in COVID-19. TCRdb keeps only in-frame clones here, not all; method: immunoSEQ multiplex PCR. In the table there are 160,000 or so clones, 80% to 90% of which are singletons. Sequencing used peripheral blood. These receptor sequences come from a man in his forties or fifties with acute or convalescent COVID-19.

The chain is built from TRBV20-1 and TRBJ1-4; no definite D call. Germline CDR1 is DFQATT and CDR2 is SNEGSKA (reference sequence). The CDR3 spans 14 residues. The V end lost 3 bases, the J end lost 3 bases, and 11 bases lay between the germline ends. CDR3 residues: CSASVTVSNEKLFF. The DNA of the CDR3 is TGCAGTGCTAGTGTCACGGTTTCTAATGAAAAACTGTTTTTT.

This clone was seen a handful of times. The rearrangement joins TRBV9 to TRBJ2-5, with D tentatively TRBD1 (5 bases). CDR1 and CDR2 (germline): SGDLS, YYNGEE. Trimming left V 4 bases short and J 2 bases short, with 12 bases between. This CDR3 comprises 14 residues. As DNA, the CDR3 is TGTGCCAGCAGCCCGGTGGGGCAGCAAGAGACCCAGTACTTC. It yields the protein CASSPVGQQETQYF.

The chain combines TRBV27 with TRBJ1-1; 7 bases map to TRBD1. J was trimmed by 1 base and V by 6 bases; bases with no gene match: 2. Germline CDR1 MNHEY, CDR2 SMNVEV (reference sequence). CDR3 size: 13 residues. CDR3 sequence: CASRGTENTEAFF. The CDR3 bases are TGTGCCAGCAGGGGGACAGAGAACACTGAAGCTTTCTTT.

This clone has a single count. This chain connects TRBV7-6 to TRBJ2-7; 7 nucleotides line up with TRBD2. The J segment lost 2 bases and the V segment lost 2 bases, leaving 3 bases of the junction unmatched. The CDR3 loop spans 14 amino acids. CDR1 and CDR2 (germline): SGHVS, FNYEAQ. The CDR3 here is CASSLLGGTYEQYF. DNA of the CDR3: TGTGCCAGCAGCTTATTGGGAGGGACCTACGAGCAGTACTTC.

The chain has TRBV6-5 and TRBJ1-2; a possible D gene is TRBD1 (6 bases). V gave up 6 bases and J gave up 2 bases, with 10 bases separating them. This CDR3 has 13 residues. Germline V gene sequence: CDR1 MNHEY, CDR2 SVGAGI. The chain's CDR3 is CASRPTGNYGYTF. CDR3 in DNA: TGTGCCAGCAGGCCCACAGGGAACTATGGCTACACCTTC.

The chain uses TRBV18 and TRBJ2-7, with TRBD1 identical over 9 bases. Germline V gene data show CDR1 as KGHSH and CDR2 as LQKENI. CDR3 size: 15 residues. The J segment lost 2 bases and the V segment lost 5 bases, leaving 7 bases of the junction unmatched. This CDR3 reads CASSTGQGLTYEQYF. DNA for the CDR3: TGTGCCAGCTCAACGGGACAGGGCTTAACCTACGAGCAGTACTTC.

This sequence joins TRBV28 and TRBJ1-1; weak D call: TRBD1 (6 bases). The germline CDR1 and CDR2 sequences are MDHEN and SYDVKM. The CDR3 is 14 amino acids. The V end lost 5 bases, the J end lost 1 base, and 11 bases lay between the germline ends. Written as DNA, the CDR3 is TGTGCCAGCAGTCTGGGACATGCGAACACTGAAGCTTTCTTT. Translated: CASSLGHANTEAFF.

The chain is built from TRBV7-9 and TRBJ1-3; D is perhaps TRBD1 (5 bases). This CDR3 comprises 18 residues. CDR1 and CDR2 (germline): SEHNR, FQNEAQ (reference sequence). Trimming left V 3 bases short and J 4 bases short, with 22 bases between. The CDR3 sequence: CASSFGGGAGPRGNTIYF. The CDR3 coding sequence is TGTGCCAGCAGCTTCGGGGGGGGAGCCGGACCGAGGGGAAACACCATATATTTT.

This rearrangement joins TRBV3-1 (or the pseudogene TRBV3-2) to TRBJ2-5; 7 bases fit TRBD1. The V gene end was trimmed by 5 bases and the J gene end by 4 bases; junction bases not matched to a gene: 4. The length of the CDR3 is 13 residues. Germline V gene sequence: CDR1 LGHDT, CDR2 YNNKEL (reference sequence). The CDR3 coding sequence is TGTGCCAGCAGCAGGAGGACAGGAGAGACCCAGTACTTC. Translating it yields CASSRRTGETQYF.

The table lists this clone with a few counts. The chain links TRBV5-1 to TRBJ1-3; no definite D call. CDR3 size: 15 residues. Germline V lookup: CDR1 SGHRS, CDR2 YFSETQ. V lost 1 base and J lost 0, with 8 bases in between. CDR3 nucleotide sequence: TGCGCCAGCAGCTTGAACAGCTTCTCTGGAAACACCATATATTTT. Translation: CASSLNSFSGNTIYF.

The chain joins TRBV6-1 to TRBJ1-2, with 9 bases that match TRBD1. Germline lookup yields CDR1 MNHNS and CDR2 SASEGT. The CDR3 has 16 residues. The trim removed 4 bases at V and 2 bases at J, leaving 8 bases unmatched. CDR3 DNA sequence: TGTGCCAGCAGTGTAACTCCGGGACAGGGAAACTATGGCTACACCTTC. This encodes CASSVTPGQGNYGYTF.

CDR3 protein: CASRLPGQGGSNYGYTF. In DNA, the CDR3 is TGTGCCAGCAGGCTACCGGGACAGGGTGGATCTAACTATGGCTACACCTTC. V usage is TRBV2 and J usage is TRBJ1-2, with TRBD1 matching 9 bases. Looked up from germline, CDR1 is SNHLY and CDR2 is FYNNEI. The length of the CDR3 is 17 residues. Trimming took 6 bases from V and 0 from J; bases not matched to a gene: 11.

The rearrangement joins TRBV5-1 to TRBJ1-1; 10 bases map to TRBD1. V trimming: 2 bases; J trimming: 11 bases; junction bases outside the gene matches: 9. The CDR3 loop spans 14 amino acids. CDR1 SGHRS and CDR2 YFSETQ come from the germline V gene. The CDR3 here is CASSLAGQGESAFF. The CDR3 region has the DNA TGCGCCAGCAGCTTAGCAGGACAGGGGGAATCGGCTTTCTTT.

The CDR3 loop is CASSLAGNGYTF. Here the CDR3 DNA reads TGTGCCAGCAGTTTAGCCGGGAATGGCTACACCTTC. The chain is built from TRBV28 and TRBJ1-2; D remains ambiguous. V shed 2 bases and J shed 6 bases, with 7 bases lying between them. The CDR3 is 12 residues long. CDR1 MDHEN and CDR2 SYDVKM come from the germline V gene.

There are many counts of this clone. The chain uses TRBV27 and TRBJ1-6, with 9 bases fitting TRBD1. The length of the CDR3 is 17 residues. From germline, CDR1 is MNHEY and CDR2 SMNVEV (reference sequence). The V and J ends lost 0 bases and 4 bases, in that order; junction bases with no gene match: 4. CDR3 sequence reads: CASSLSGQGHYNSPLHF. CDR3 in DNA: TGTGCCAGCAGTTTATCGGGACAGGGTCATTATAATTCACCCCTCCACTTT.

The V gene is TRBV9, the J gene TRBJ1-1, with D perhaps TRBD1 (5 bases). CDR1 SGDLS and CDR2 YYNGEE come from the germline V gene. The CDR3 loop spans 14 amino acids. V lost 3 bases to trimming and J lost 0 bases, with 9 bases between them. Written as DNA, the CDR3 is TGTGCCAGCAGCGGGGGCAGTTTGAACACTGAAGCTTTCTTT. As protein: CASSGGSLNTEAFF.

The V and J genes are TRBV7-9 and TRBJ2-5; D possibly corresponds to TRBD2 (6 bases). The CDR3 totals 15 residues. Germline lookup yields CDR1 SEHNR and CDR2 FQNEAQ (reference sequence). The V and J ends lost 6 bases and 5 bases respectively, with 19 bases between them. The CDR3 DNA reads as TGTGCCAGCAGGACACGGGACTCACCTGGGGAGACCCAGTACTTC. Translated, it gives CASRTRDSPGETQYF. The entire variable domain, with the rest obtained from reference TRBV7-9 and TRBJ2-5, is as follows: DTGVSQNPRHKITKRGQNVTFRCDPISEHNRLYWYRQTLGQGPEFLTYFQNEAQLEKSRLLSDRFSAERPKGSFSTLEIQRTEQGDSAMYLCASRTRDSPGETQYFGPGTRLLVL.

The chain is built from TRBV5-1 and TRBJ1-5, with a weak D call TRBD1 (5 bases). Germline lookup yields CDR1 SGHRS and CDR2 YFSETQ. The germline V and J ends were trimmed by 4 bases and 0 bases, with 8 bases remaining between them. CDR3 length: 14 residues. The CDR3, as DNA: TGCGCCAGCAGCCAGGGTGGTAGCAATCAGCCCCAGCATTTT. This gives the protein CASSQGGSNQPQHF. Full variable domain (rest looked up from reference TRBV5-1 and TRBJ1-5): KAGVTQTPRYLIKTRGQQVTLSCSPISGHRSVSWYQQTPGQGLQFLFEYFSETQRNKGNFPGRFSGRQFSNSRSEMNVSTLELGDSALYLCASSQGGSNQPQHFGDGTRLSIL.

V and J are TRBV30 and TRBJ2-1; TRBD1 might be the D (6 bases). Trimming stripped 0 bases from V and 8 bases from J, with 8 bases between. CDR1 is GTSNPN, CDR2 SVGIG, per germline (reference sequence). This CDR3 is 12 amino acids long. CDR3 sequence: CAWSVQGHEQFF. For the CDR3, the DNA is TGTGCCTGGAGTGTACAGGGCCATGAGCAGTTCTTC. Based on the CDR3 plus reference TRBV30 and TRBJ2-1, the full variable domain is SQTIHQWPATLVQPVGSPLSLECTVEGTSNPNLYWYRQAAGRGLQLLFYSVGIGQISSEVPQNLSASRPQDRQFILSSKKLLLSDSGFYLCAWSVQGHEQFFGPGTRLTVL.

V and J are TRBV18 and TRBJ2-7; D perhaps matches TRBD1 (5 bases). CDR1 KGHSH and CDR2 LQKENI come from the germline V gene. Trimming removed 5 bases at V and 5 bases at J, with 13 bases between. The CDR3 has 13 residues. CDR3 nucleotides: TGTGCCAGCTCATCAACAGGTACTAACGAGCAGTACTTC. It encodes CASSSTGTNEQYF.

This clone was observed a handful of times. V and J are TRBV25-1 and TRBJ2-5; tentative D call: TRBD1 (6 bases). V gave up 5 bases and J gave up 5 bases, with 9 bases separating them. The CDR3 length is 12 residues. The germline V gene has CDR1 MGHDK and CDR2 SYGVNS. Written as DNA, the CDR3 is TGTGCCAGCAGTAGGGGGTGGGAGACCCAGTACTTC. It codes for CASSRGWETQYF.

The chain couples TRBV7-9 to TRBJ1-2, with 7 bases matching TRBD1. Per the germline V gene, CDR1 is SEHNR and CDR2 is FQNEAQ (reference sequence). This CDR3 spans 13 amino acids. Unmatched junction bases numbered 2, after V lost 1 base and J lost 6 bases. The CDR3 is CASSLGTGNGYTF. The CDR3 DNA reads TGTGCCAGCAGCTTAGGGACAGGAAATGGCTACACCTTC.

The V and J genes are TRBV6-5 and TRBJ1-6; TRBD1 is a possible D gene (5 bases). Trimming shortened V by 0 bases and J by 9 bases, and 12 bases separated the two germline ends. Germline V gene sequence: CDR1 MNHEY, CDR2 SVGAGI. The CDR3 is 15 residues long. CDR3 region: CASSYSRLGGSPLHF. The CDR3 DNA is TGTGCCAGCAGTTACTCTCGACTGGGGGGTTCACCCCTCCACTTT.

The V gene is TRBV16, the J gene TRBJ1-3; D unclear. The germline V gene has CDR1 KGHSY and CDR2 FQNENV. Trimming left V 4 bases short and J 0 bases short, with 13 bases between. CDR3 size: 16 residues. CDR3: CASSLADISSGNTIYF. Written as DNA, the CDR3 is TGTGCCAGCAGCCTGGCAGACATCAGCTCTGGAAACACCATATATTTT. Together with reference TRBV16 and TRBJ1-3, the CDR3 gives the full variable domain: GEEVAQTPKHLVRGEGQKAKLYCAPIKGHSYVFWYQQVLKNEFKFLISFQNENVFDETGMPKERFSAKCLPNSPCSLEIQATKLEDSAVYFCASSLADISSGNTIYFGEGSWLTVV.

The table lists this clone with a few counts. The J gene is TRBJ2-1, the V gene TRBV18; unclear D gene. Trimming stripped 1 base from V and 4 bases from J, with 11 bases between. CDR1 and CDR2 from the germline V gene are KGHSH and LQKENI. The CDR3 has 15 residues. The CDR3 spells CASSPQTGPYNEQFF. The CDR3 nucleotides are TGTGCCAGCTCACCACAAACGGGTCCTTACAATGAGCAGTTCTTC.

The chain recombines TRBV3-1 (or the pseudogene TRBV3-2) with TRBJ1-5; D not resolved. Germline assignment: CDR1 LGHDT and CDR2 YNNKEL (reference sequence). V lost 3 bases, J lost 0 bases, and 9 bases lay in between. CDR3 length: 15 amino acids. Here the CDR3 reads CASSQGGDSNQPQHF. Here the CDR3 DNA reads TGTGCCAGCAGCCAGGGAGGAGATAGCAATCAGCCCCAGCATTTT.

The chain is built from TRBV5-1 and TRBJ2-2; D remains ambiguous. Trimming cost V 0 bases and J 1 base, with 7 bases left between them. The CDR3 runs 15 residues. CDR1 SGHRS and CDR2 YFSETQ come from the germline V gene. CDR3 residues: CASSLAPGNTGELFF. CDR3 DNA sequence: TGCGCCAGCAGCTTGGCCCCAGGGAACACCGGGGAGCTGTTTTTT.

The rearrangement joins TRBV5-8 to TRBJ2-2, with D hard to call. V was clipped by 0 bases and J by 3 bases, with 6 bases between them. Germline lookup yields CDR1 SGHTS and CDR2 YDEGEE. The CDR3 runs 14 residues. This CDR3 reads CASSLGRHTGELFF. The CDR3 DNA follows: TGTGCCAGCAGCTTGGGCAGGCACACCGGGGAGCTGTTTTTT.

V gene TRBV3-1 (or the pseudogene TRBV3-2) combines with J gene TRBJ1-1; the D is unclear. This CDR3 region has 13 residues. V lost 1 base and J lost 10, with 13 bases in between. CDR1 is LGHDT and CDR2 is YNNKEL in the germline V gene (reference sequence). In DNA, the CDR3 is TGTGCCAGCAGCCAAGTGACTAGGACCCGAGCTTTCTTT. Amino acid sequence: CASSQVTRTRAFF.

This clone came up once. This rearrangement joins TRBV6-6 to TRBJ1-2, with D unclear. CDR3 length: 13 amino acids. Trimming took off 4 bases at V and 12 bases at J, with 18 bases between the two ends. The germline V gene encodes CDR1 MNHNY and CDR2 SVGAGI (reference sequence). Here the CDR3 reads CASSFSNAGGNTF. The CDR3 DNA reads as TGTGCCAGCAGTTTTAGTAATGCGGGAGGGAACACCTTC.